This T cell receptor (beta chain) was sequenced during a study of CD8+ T cells in alopecia areata. As the sequencing template, cDNA was produced by extracting RNA and reverse transcribing it. Libraries were prepared by immunoSEQ multiplex PCR; TCRdb keeps only in-frame clonotypes and omits some of them. Of fewer than 110,000 clones in the sample, 55% were seen once. Germline CDR1 and CDR2: LNHDA and SQIVND (reference sequence). The length of the CDR3 is 11 residues. V was pared by 8 bases and J by 1 base, with 5 bases between. This TCR derives from a human donor in good health. The chain has TRBV19 and TRBJ1-1; D gene unclear. The specimen was CD4+ T cells sorted from blood. As DNA, the CDR3 is TGTGCCAGTCTGGAGAACACTGAAGCTTTCTTT. As protein: CASLENTEAFF.